These 26 T cell receptor beta chains share one sample of origin, sequenced in a study of blood T cell repertoires in COVID-19. Produced via immunoSEQ multiplex PCR; TCRdb's table is partial and in-frame only. The sample consists of some 230,000 clones, about 86% of them appearing once. Sequencing was carried out using peripheral blood. Receptors were obtained from an older woman with acute or convalescent COVID-19.

The rearrangement links TRBV7-2 to TRBJ2-7; 8 bases are shared with TRBD2. Germline assignment: CDR1 SGHTA and CDR2 FQGNSA. This CDR3 has 17 amino acids. With V trimmed by 1 base and J by 4 bases, 12 bases remained unmatched. CDR3 nucleotide sequence: TGTGCCAGCAGCTTAGAGGCTGGGCGCGGGGGGAGATACGAGCAGTACTTC. Amino acid sequence: CASSLEAGRGGRYEQYF.

DNA of the CDR3: TGCGCCAGCAGCTTGAACCCTGAGGGGGGGCCGGAAAAACTGTTTTTT. Its translation: CASSLNPEGGPEKLFF. This sequence joins TRBV5-1 and TRBJ1-4; possible D gene TRBD1, 6 bases. The CDR3 length is 16 residues. Germline V gene data show CDR1 as SGHRS and CDR2 as YFSETQ. Trimming removed 1 base at V and 8 bases at J, with 18 bases between.

The genes are TRBV6-1 and TRBJ1-3; D is possibly TRBD1 (5 bases). In germline, CDR1 is MNHNS, CDR2 SASEGT. The V end lost 0 bases, the J end lost 2 bases, and 11 bases lay between the germline ends. CDR3 length: 16 amino acids. In DNA, the CDR3 is TGTGCCAGCAGTGAAGCACGGGGGTTTACTGGAAACACCATATATTTT. This encodes CASSEARGFTGNTIYF.

This chain links TRBV4-3 with TRBJ2-2, with D perhaps TRBD2 (5 bases). Germline-derived CDR1 and CDR2 are LGHNA and YSLEER. Trimming left V 0 bases short and J 7 bases short, with 24 bases between. This CDR3 has 19 residues. CDR3 residues: CASSQDWSPADSPGGELFF. Written as DNA, the CDR3 is TGCGCCAGCAGCCAAGATTGGAGCCCCGCGGACTCACCAGGCGGGGAGCTGTTTTTT.

This clone was seen a handful of times. This chain uses TRBV3-1 (or the pseudogene TRBV3-2) with TRBJ1-1, with D maybe TRBD1 (5 bases). Trimming stripped 2 bases from V and 6 bases from J, with 19 bases between. The CDR3 is 16 amino acids. CDR1 LGHDT and CDR2 YNNKEL come from the germline V gene (reference sequence). The chain's CDR3 is CASSQRGRKIYAEAFF. The CDR3 region has the DNA TGTGCCAGCAGCCAAAGGGGCCGAAAAATCTACGCTGAAGCTTTCTTT.

This chain uses TRBV2 with TRBJ1-2; TRBD1 matches at 9 bases. Germline V gives CDR1 SNHLY, CDR2 FYNNEI. J lost 5 bases, V lost 6 bases, and 19 bases had no gene match. This CDR3 is built from 18 residues. CDR3 nucleotide sequence: TGTGCCAGCAGCGATATGGGCACCGGGACAGGGAGAGGGTATGGCTACACCTTC. As protein: CASSDMGTGTGRGYGYTF.

J is TRBJ2-1 and V is TRBV30; 10 nucleotides match TRBD2. Unmatched junction bases numbered 9, after V lost 1 base and J lost 12 bases. The germline V gene has CDR1 GTSNPN and CDR2 SVGIG (reference sequence). This CDR3 has 14 amino acids. This chain's CDR3 is CAWSALLAGLPQFF. In nucleotides, the CDR3 is TGTGCCTGGAGTGCCCTACTAGCGGGGCTACCGCAGTTCTTC. Together with reference TRBV30 and TRBJ2-1, the CDR3 gives the full variable domain: SQTIHQWPATLVQPVGSPLSLECTVEGTSNPNLYWYRQAAGRGLQLLFYSVGIGQISSEVPQNLSASRPQDRQFILSSKKLLLSDSGFYLCAWSALLAGLPQFFGPGTRLTVL.

The CDR3 DNA reads as TGTGCCAGCAGCTCCCCAAAACTAGCGGGGGCTTTGACAGATACGCAGTATTTT. Protein: CASSSPKLAGALTDTQYF. The rearrangement links TRBV7-9 to TRBJ2-3; 11 nucleotides align to TRBD2. The trim removed 4 bases at V and 3 bases at J, leaving 12 bases unmatched. CDR3 size: 18 residues. The germline CDR1 and CDR2 sequences are SEHNR and FQNEAQ (reference sequence).

This clone appeared once. The rearrangement links TRBV28 to TRBJ2-1; 8 nucleotides align to TRBD2. The CDR3 length is 17 residues. Germline CDR1 MDHEN, CDR2 SYDVKM. V dropped 8 bases and J dropped 0; count of bases not matched to a gene: 12. The CDR3 spells CASYTRTSPSSYNEQFF. CDR3 DNA sequence: TGTGCCAGCTATACTAGGACTAGCCCAAGCTCCTACAATGAGCAGTTCTTC.

This chain uses TRBV19 with TRBJ1-5, with D possibly being TRBD1 (5 bases). Trimming stripped 5 bases from V and 5 bases from J, with 16 bases between. The CDR3 is 15 amino acids. Germline V CDR1 and CDR2: LNHDA, SQIVND (reference sequence). For the CDR3, the DNA is TGTGCCAGTAGTGAATCGCGGGACTCCCATCAGCCCCAGCATTTT. It codes for CASSESRDSHQPQHF.

The chain links TRBV3-1 (or the pseudogene TRBV3-2) to TRBJ2-1; 13 bases are shared with TRBD2. In germline, CDR1 is LGHDT, CDR2 YNNKEL (reference sequence). After removal of 4 bases from V and 0 bases from J, the junction contained 6 bases not matched to a gene. The CDR3 sequence is 18 residues long. The CDR3 loop is CASSRTSGGPASYNEQFF. The CDR3 nucleotides read TGTGCCAGCAGCCGGACTAGCGGGGGCCCCGCCTCCTACAATGAGCAGTTCTTC.

V gene TRBV2 combines with J gene TRBJ1-5; D uncertain. The CDR3 loop spans 13 amino acids. V was shortened by 6 bases and J by 0 bases, with 6 bases between the two germline ends. Germline-derived CDR1 and CDR2 are SNHLY and FYNNEI. CDR3 sequence (DNA): TGTGCCAGCAGACGGTATAGCAATCAGCCCCAGCATTTT. It yields the protein CASRRYSNQPQHF.

The chain is built from TRBV2 and TRBJ1-2; the match to TRBD1 covers 10 bases. J gave up 14 bases and V 6 bases, and 21 bases lay outside the gene matches. The germline V gene has CDR1 SNHLY and CDR2 FYNNEI. The CDR3 consists of 16 residues. CDR3 nucleotide sequence: TGTGCCAGCAGGGCGACAGGGGGCATTCATACTTCACGTTGGACCTTC. Translation: CASRATGGIHTSRWTF.

V gene TRBV5-1 combines with J gene TRBJ2-7; tentatively, D is TRBD2 (6 bases). The CDR3 spans 16 residues. Germline CDR1 reads SGHRS; CDR2 reads YFSETQ. The V gene lost 0 bases and the J gene lost 1 base, with 14 bases spanning the gap. Here the CDR3 reads CASSLDATSLSYEQYF. The CDR3, as DNA: TGCGCCAGCAGCTTGGACGCCACTAGCCTGTCCTACGAGCAGTACTTC.

This chain links TRBV6-5 with TRBJ2-6; the D gene is possibly TRBD1 (6 bases). CDR1 is MNHEY and CDR2 is SVGAGI in the germline V gene. V was shortened by 0 bases and J by 4 bases, with 10 bases between the two germline ends. The CDR3 covers 16 residues. The CDR3 here is CASSYSGAPGANVLTF. The CDR3 region has the DNA TGTGCCAGCAGTTACTCGGGGGCGCCGGGGGCCAACGTCCTGACTTTC.

V usage is TRBV9 and J usage is TRBJ1-6, with 8 bases that match TRBD1. This CDR3 is built from 14 residues. Germline values: CDR1 SGDLS, CDR2 YYNGEE. Trimming removed 4 bases from V and 9 bases from J; junction bases left unmatched: 6. Written as DNA, the CDR3 is TGTGCCAGCAGCTCCCGGGACAGGTCTTCACCCCTCCACTTT. This sequence encodes CASSSRDRSSPLHF. Together with reference TRBV9 and TRBJ1-6, the CDR3 gives the full variable domain: DSGVTQTPKHLITATGQRVTLRCSPRSGDLSVYWYQQSLDQGLQFLIQYYNGEERAKGNILERFSAQQFPDLHSELNLSSLELGDSALYFCASSSRDRSSPLHFGNGTRLTVT.

This clone was detected only once. The chain carries TRBV28 and TRBJ2-3; TRBD2 agrees at 8 bases. CDR3 length equals 15 residues. Losses at the gene ends were 2 bases for V and 3 bases for J; bases not matched to a gene: 4. Germline lookup yields CDR1 MDHEN and CDR2 SYDVKM. In DNA form, the CDR3 reads TGTGCCAGCAGTTTAGGCGGGGGGATGACAGATACGCAGTATTTT. Encoded protein: CASSLGGGMTDTQYF.

This sequence joins TRBV7-3 and TRBJ1-3; unclear D gene. The length of the CDR3 is 14 residues. Trimming removed 5 bases at V and 4 bases at J, with 12 bases between. Germline V gene data show CDR1 as SGHTA and CDR2 as FQGTGA. The CDR3 region is CASSPGPGGNTIYF. In nucleotides, the CDR3 is TGTGCCAGCAGCCCAGGACCGGGGGGAAACACCATATATTTT.

The chain combines TRBV3-1 (or the pseudogene TRBV3-2) with TRBJ2-5; TRBD2 matches at 8 bases. Germline lookup yields CDR1 LGHDT and CDR2 YNNKEL (reference sequence). J was trimmed by 5 bases and V by 4 bases; bases with no gene match: 3. CDR3 length: 13 residues. The CDR3: CASSRRGEETQYF. For the CDR3, the DNA is TGTGCCAGCAGCCGGCGGGGGGAGGAGACCCAGTACTTC.

This rearrangement joins TRBV5-1 to TRBJ2-6; 7 nucleotides agree with TRBD1. In germline, CDR1 is SGHRS, CDR2 YFSETQ. The ends lost 0 bases at V and 0 bases at J; junction bases unmatched: 6. This CDR3 is built from 18 residues. For the CDR3, the DNA is TGCGCCAGCAGCTTGGCCCCGGGACAGACCTCTGGGGCCAACGTCCTGACTTTC. The encoded protein is CASSLAPGQTSGANVLTF.

V gene TRBV10-3 combines with J gene TRBJ2-3; TRBD2 matches at 9 bases. The CDR3 loop spans 15 amino acids. Germline CDR1 is ENHRY and CDR2 is SYGVKD. V lost 6 bases, J lost 2 bases, and 6 bases stayed unmatched. The CDR3, as DNA: TGTGCCATCAGCCCTAGCGGGGAGGACACAGATACGCAGTATTTT. Protein product: CAISPSGEDTDTQYF.

The chain links TRBV2 to TRBJ2-7; D perhaps matches TRBD2 (7 bases). Germline V gene lookup returns CDR1 SNHLY and CDR2 FYNNEI. V was cut by 7 bases and J by 1 base, with 14 bases left in between. This CDR3 is 14 amino acids long. The CDR3 nucleotides are TGTGCCAGCAATTCGGGGGGCAGGTCCTACGAGCAGTACTTC. Amino acid sequence: CASNSGGRSYEQYF.

This clone was seen a single time. This chain joins TRBV5-6 and TRBJ2-2, with 8 bases lining up with TRBD1. Germline-derived CDR1 and CDR2 are SGHDT and YYEEEE. The trim removed 3 bases at V and 4 bases at J, leaving 5 bases unmatched. The CDR3 length is 15 residues. The CDR3 DNA is TGTGCCAGCAGCTCACAGGGGGAGGTCACCGGGGAGCTGTTTTTT. Translating gives CASSSQGEVTGELFF.

The chain carries TRBV2 and TRBJ1-6; D is undetermined. The CDR3 runs to 13 residues. V was cut by 10 bases and J by 4 bases, with 11 bases left in between. Germline V CDR1 and CDR2: SNHLY, FYNNEI. In nucleotides, the CDR3 is TGTGCCACCAACTTAAATTATAATTCACCCCTCCACTTT. Protein product: CATNLNYNSPLHF. Combining the CDR3 with reference TRBV2 and TRBJ1-6 gives the whole variable domain EPEVTQTPSHQVTQMGQEVILRCVPISNHLYFYWYRQILGQKVEFLVSFYNNEISEKSEIFDDQFSVERPDGSNFTLKIRSTKLEDSAMYFCATNLNYNSPLHFGNGTRLTVT.

The chain carries TRBV28 and TRBJ1-2; D is possibly TRBD1 (6 bases). From germline, CDR1 is MDHEN and CDR2 SYDVKM. V lost 4 bases and J 7 bases, leaving 7 bases between the germline ends. This CDR3 has 11 residues. The CDR3 nucleotides read TGTGCCAGCAGTTCACAGGGTGGCTACACCTTC. Its translation is CASSSQGGYTF.

This clone was counted a few times. V gene TRBV4-3 combines with J gene TRBJ1-2, with 7 bases fitting TRBD1. Germline values: CDR1 LGHNA, CDR2 YSLEER. With 4 bases clipped from V and 0 bases from J, the junction kept 2 bases outside the gene matches. The CDR3 length is 14 residues. The CDR3 loop is CASSPGQSNYGYTF. The CDR3 DNA is TGCGCCAGCAGCCCGGGACAGTCTAACTATGGCTACACCTTC.